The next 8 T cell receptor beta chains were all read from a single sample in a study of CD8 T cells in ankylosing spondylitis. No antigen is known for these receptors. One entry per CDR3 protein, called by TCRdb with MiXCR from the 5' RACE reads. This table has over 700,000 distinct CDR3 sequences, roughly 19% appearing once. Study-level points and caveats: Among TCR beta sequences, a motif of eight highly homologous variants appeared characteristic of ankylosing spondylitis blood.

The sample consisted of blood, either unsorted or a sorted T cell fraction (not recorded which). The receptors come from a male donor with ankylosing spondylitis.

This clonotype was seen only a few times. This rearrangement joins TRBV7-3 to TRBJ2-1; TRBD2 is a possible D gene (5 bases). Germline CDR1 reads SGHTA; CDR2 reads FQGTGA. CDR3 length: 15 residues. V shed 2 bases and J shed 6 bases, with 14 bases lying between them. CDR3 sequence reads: CASSLSPSLGNEQFF. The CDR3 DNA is TGTGCCAGCAGCTTATCGCCTAGCCTGGGCAATGAGCAGTTCTTC.

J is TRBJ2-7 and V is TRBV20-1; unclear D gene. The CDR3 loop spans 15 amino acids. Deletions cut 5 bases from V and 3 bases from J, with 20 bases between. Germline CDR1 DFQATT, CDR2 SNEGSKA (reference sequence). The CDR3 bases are TGCAGTGCTCTCCTTCCTAACGTTCCCTTCTACGAGCAGTACTTC. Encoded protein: CSALLPNVPFYEQYF.

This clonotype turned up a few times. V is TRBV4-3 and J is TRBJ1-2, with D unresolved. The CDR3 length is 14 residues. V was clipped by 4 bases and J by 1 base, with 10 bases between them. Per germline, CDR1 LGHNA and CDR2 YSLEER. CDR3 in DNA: TGCGCCAGCAGCCGGGATATTGGTAACTATGGCTACACCTTC. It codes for CASSRDIGNYGYTF.

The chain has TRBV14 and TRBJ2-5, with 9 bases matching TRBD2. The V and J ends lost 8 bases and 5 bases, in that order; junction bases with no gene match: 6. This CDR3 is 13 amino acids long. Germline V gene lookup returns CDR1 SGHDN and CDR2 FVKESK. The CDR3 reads CASGPLAGETQYF. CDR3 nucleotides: TGTGCCAGCGGACCTCTAGCGGGGGAGACCCAGTACTTC.

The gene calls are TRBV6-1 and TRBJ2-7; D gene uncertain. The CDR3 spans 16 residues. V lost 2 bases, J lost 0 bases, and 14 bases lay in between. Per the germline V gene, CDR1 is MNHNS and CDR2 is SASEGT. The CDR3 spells CASSEFRAGPSYEQYF. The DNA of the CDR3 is TGTGCCAGCAGTGAATTTAGGGCAGGACCCTCCTACGAGCAGTACTTC.

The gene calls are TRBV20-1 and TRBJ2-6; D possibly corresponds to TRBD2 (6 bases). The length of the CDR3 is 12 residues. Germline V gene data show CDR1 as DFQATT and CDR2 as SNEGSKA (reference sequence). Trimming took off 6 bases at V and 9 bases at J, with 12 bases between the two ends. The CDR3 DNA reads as TGCAGTGCCACTGGAGCGGGCAACGTCCTGACTTTC. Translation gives CSATGAGNVLTF.

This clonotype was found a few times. CDR3 loop: CSASVGLARGYEQYF. In DNA, the CDR3 is TGCAGTGCTAGCGTCGGACTAGCGAGGGGCTACGAGCAGTACTTC. The chain is built from TRBV20-1 and TRBJ2-7; 9 positions agree with TRBD2. CDR3 length: 15 residues. Germline CDR1 is DFQATT and CDR2 is SNEGSKA (reference sequence). With 3 bases clipped from V and 3 bases from J, the junction kept 9 bases outside the gene matches.

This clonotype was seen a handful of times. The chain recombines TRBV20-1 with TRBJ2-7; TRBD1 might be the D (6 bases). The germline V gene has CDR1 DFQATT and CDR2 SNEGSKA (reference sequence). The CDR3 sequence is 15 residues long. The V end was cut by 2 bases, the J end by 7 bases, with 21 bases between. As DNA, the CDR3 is TGCAGTGCTAGACAAACCGGGCCTCAAGGGGGAGAGCAGTACTTC. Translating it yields CSARQTGPQGGEQYF.